This TCR beta chain was obtained from a study of PD-L1 blockade in urothelial cancer. In its sample, this clone was seen once. Method: immunoSEQ multiplex PCR; TCRdb's copy keeps in-frame clones and lacks some. The sample lists approximately 50,000 clones, about 85% occurring once. The origin of this receptor is a man in his 60s with urothelial cancer. Sequencing used PBMCs, obtained around atezolizumab (anti-PD-L1) treatment.

CDR3 residues: CASSLSQYEQYF. The DNA for the CDR3 is TGTGCCAGCAGTTTATCCCAGTACGAGCAGTACTTC. This chain connects TRBV28 to TRBJ2-7, with D unclear. The CDR3 length is 12 residues. Per germline, CDR1 MDHEN and CDR2 SYDVKM. V lost 1 base to trimming and J lost 4 bases, with 5 bases between them.